This note documents a single TCR beta chain sequence. The source of the sample is a study of blood T cell repertoires in COVID-19. Background on the study: Spain, Italy and the United States supplied samples that represented acute and convalescent COVID-19. Sources were T cells, B-cell-depleted T cells, or PBMCs; the material itself was cDNA or gDNA.

In the source study's methods: The assay estimated nucleated cells by amplifying reference gene primers. Generated by immunoSEQ multiplex PCR, the TCRdb table keeps only in-frame clones and is missing some. Clonal size and the V and J genes are those of that table, whereas D and trimming came from the DNA. Of over 200,000 clones listed, around 87% were seen once; the top ten hold over 2%. Trimming at V came to 4 bases and at J to 4 bases, leaving 11 bases not matched to a gene. The CDR3 is made up of 17 amino acids. Germline values: CDR1 SGHTA, CDR2 FQGNSA. The rearrangement links TRBV7-2 to TRBJ1-3; 9 nucleotides align to TRBD1. The sample consisted of peripheral blood. This clonotype originated in a woman aged 50 to 60 with acute or convalescent COVID-19. CDR3 in amino acids: CASSSQRGTGPGNTIYF. DNA for the CDR3: TGTGCCAGCAGCTCCCAAAGAGGGACAGGGCCGGGAAACACCATATATTTT.